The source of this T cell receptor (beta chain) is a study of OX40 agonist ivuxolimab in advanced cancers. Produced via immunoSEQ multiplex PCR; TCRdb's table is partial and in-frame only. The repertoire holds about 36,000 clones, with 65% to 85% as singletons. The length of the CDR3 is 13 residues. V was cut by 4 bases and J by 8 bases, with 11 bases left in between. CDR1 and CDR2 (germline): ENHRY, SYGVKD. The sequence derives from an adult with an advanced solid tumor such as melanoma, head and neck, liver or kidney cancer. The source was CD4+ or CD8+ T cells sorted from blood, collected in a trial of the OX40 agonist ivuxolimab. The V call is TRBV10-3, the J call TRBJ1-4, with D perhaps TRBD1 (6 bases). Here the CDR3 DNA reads TGTGCCATCAGTGCAGCAGGGGTCGAAAAACTGTTTTTT. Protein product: CAISAAGVEKLFF.